Listed below are T cell receptor beta chains from one sample, sequenced in a study of radiotherapy plus CTLA-4 blockade in lung cancer. This table comes from immunoSEQ multiplex PCR, and its TCRdb copy is limited to in-frame clones, with some not included. The sample lists roughly 70,000 clones; over 75% were seen once. Here the sequenced sample was peripheral blood, taken from a patient treated with radiotherapy plus ipilimumab. These receptors were collected from a human donor with non-small cell lung cancer that progressed on radiotherapy plus ipilimumab. Both conserved end residues are part of each CDR3. Each record gives: J gene, D gene, V gene, CDR3 length, clone size, CDR3 DNA, CDR3 protein. D genes are given only for firm matches. Size is omitted from some rows. Given values are once, few, many or a class for expanded clones.

TRBJ2-5 TRBD1 TRBV5-1 14 . TGCGCCAGCAGCTTGGACGGGCAGGGGGCGACCCAGTACTTC CASSLDGQGATQYF
TRBJ1-5 TRBD1 TRBV11-2 16 . TGTGCCAGCAGCCCCAACCCCGGGACAGGGGGGAAGCCCCAGCATTTT CASSPNPGTGGKPQHF
TRBJ2-4 TRBD2 TRBV30 23 . TGTGCCTGGAGTGTAAGGTCCTCGCCAGGGGGATCTAGCGGGACCTTTTTTGTAAACATTCAGTACTTC CAWSVRSSPGGSSGTFFVNIQYF
TRBJ2-5 . TRBV28 15 . TGTGCCAGCAGTTTGGCGGGGGCAGGGGGTGAGACCCAGTACTTC CASSLAGAGGETQYF
TRBJ2-1 . TRBV2 16 . TGTGCCAGCAGTGAAGCTCTAGCGAAGAATGGGAATGAGCAGTTCTTC CASSEALAKNGNEQFF
TRBJ2-7 . TRBV5-4 14 . TGTGCCAGCAGCCCCACCGGGACTTCTTACGAGCAGTACTTC CASSPTGTSYEQYF
TRBJ1-1 TRBD1 TRBV10-3 12 few TGTGCCATCAGTCCGACAGGGGGTGAAGCTTTCTTT CAISPTGGEAFF
TRBJ2-2 TRBD1 TRBV7-2 14 . TGTGCCAGCAGCCAAGGACAGGGGGCGCGGGAGCTGTTTTTT CASSQGQGARELFF
TRBJ2-3 TRBD2 TRBV4-1 16 once TGCGCCAGCAGCCAAGTGGCGGCTAGCGGCCCAGATACGCAGTATTTT CASSQVAASGPDTQYF
TRBJ2-7 . TRBV6-5 15 . TGTGCCAGCAGTTACGTTACGGGCAGAACATACGAGCAGTACTTC CASSYVTGRTYEQYF
TRBJ2-1 . TRBV5-1 15 . TGCGCCAGCAGGCGGGCCGGGGCCACCTACAATGAGCAGTTCTTC CASRRAGATYNEQFF
TRBJ2-5 . TRBV28 14 . TGTGCCAGCACCTCATTGAGGGGGGACGAGACCCAGTACTTC CASTSLRGDETQYF
TRBJ2-1 . TRBV6-5 12 . TGTGCCAGCGGAATGGTTGGGAGCAGGCAGTTCTTC CASGMVGSRQFF
TRBJ2-3 TRBD2 TRBV5-4 15 once TGTGCCAGCAGCTCACGGACTAGCGGGATGGATACGCAGTATTTT CASSSRTSGMDTQYF
TRBJ2-1 . TRBV6-5 15 . TGTGCCAGCAGCCTACGGCGGGGTTCCTACAATGAGCAGTTCTTC CASSLRRGSYNEQFF
TRBJ2-3 . TRBV19 13 . TGTGCCAGTAGTATAGAATTCCCAGATACGCAGTATTTT CASSIEFPDTQYF
TRBJ2-5 . TRBV12-5 13 . TGTGCTAGTGGTCCGGGACTGTCAGAGACCCAGTACTTC CASGPGLSETQYF
TRBJ1-1 TRBD1 TRBV18 16 . TGTGCCAGCTCAGCAGGGGGCCCCGGAATCAACACTGAAGCTTTCTTT CASSAGGPGINTEAFF
TRBJ2-1 . TRBV28 13 . TGTGCCAGCCGCCAGAGAGGCTCGAATGAGCAGTTCTTC CASRQRGSNEQFF
TRBJ2-2 . TRBV12-5 12 . TGTGCTAGTGGTACTATCACCGGGGAGCTGTTTTTT CASGTITGELFF
TRBJ2-3 TRBD1 TRBV15 15 . TGTGCCACCAGCCTTGGACAGGGGGCTATAGATACGCAGTATTTT CATSLGQGAIDTQYF
TRBJ1-2 . TRBV5-1 14 . TGCGCCAGCAGCTGGAGTCGCGGGTCGGGCGGCTACACCTTC CASSWSRGSGGYTF